A single sample gave rise to the 18 T cell receptor beta chains below, sequenced in a study of OX40 agonist ivuxolimab in advanced cancers. Clones were read by immunoSEQ multiplex PCR, and TCRdb kept only the in-frame ones, dropping some. The table lists fewer than 85,000 clones, approximately 91% of them singletons, with approximately 0.8% in the top ten. The sequencing here drew on CD4+ or CD8+ T cells sorted from blood, taken in a trial of the OX40 agonist ivuxolimab. The source of these receptors is an adult with an advanced solid tumor such as melanoma, head and neck, liver or kidney cancer.

The gene calls are TRBV30 and TRBJ1-3, with D maybe TRBD1 (6 bases). Germline CDR1 is GTSNPN and CDR2 is SVGIG (reference sequence). Trimming shortened V by 3 bases and J by 2 bases, and 14 bases separated the two germline ends. This CDR3 comprises 15 residues. For the CDR3, the DNA is TGTGCCTGGAGACGTGGGGGGGCCGCTGGAAACACCATATATTTT. This translates into CAWRRGGAAGNTIYF.

This clone showed up just a few times. The genes are TRBV30 and TRBJ2-3; tentative D call: TRBD2 (6 bases). In germline, CDR1 is GTSNPN, CDR2 SVGIG (reference sequence). V was clipped by 5 bases and J by 1 base, with 13 bases between them. The CDR3 covers 14 residues. The CDR3: CAWWNTGGTDTQYF. CDR3 DNA sequence: TGTGCCTGGTGGAATACGGGGGGCACAGATACGCAGTATTTT. Full variable domain (rest looked up from reference TRBV30 and TRBJ2-3): SQTIHQWPATLVQPVGSPLSLECTVEGTSNPNLYWYRQAAGRGLQLLFYSVGIGQISSEVPQNLSASRPQDRQFILSSKKLLLSDSGFYLCAWWNTGGTDTQYFGPGTRLTVL.

The CDR3 sequence: CASSLEGGPEAFF. As DNA, the CDR3 is TGTGCCAGCAGCTTAGAGGGGGGCCCTGAAGCTTTCTTT. This chain uses TRBV11-2 with TRBJ1-1; tentatively, D is TRBD1 (6 bases). V shed 0 bases and J shed 6 bases, with 8 bases lying between them. Germline V gene data show CDR1 as SGHAT and CDR2 as FQNNGV. The CDR3 sequence is 13 residues long.

This sequence joins TRBV28 and TRBJ2-3, with D unclear. Trimming removed 6 bases from V and 0 bases from J, with 13 bases in between. Germline CDR1 is MDHEN and CDR2 is SYDVKM. The CDR3 sequence is 15 residues long. The CDR3 DNA follows: TGTGCCAGCAGCCCTGCAACAGCTAGCACAGATACGCAGTATTTT. It is translated as CASSPATASTDTQYF.

The rearrangement links TRBV10-3 to TRBJ1-3; no firm D call. The CDR3 sequence is 18 residues long. CDR1 and CDR2 from the germline V gene are ENHRY and SYGVKD. V was trimmed by 3 bases and J by 0 bases, leaving 18 bases between them. The CDR3 loop is CAISDLGKVSGSGNTIYF. CDR3 sequence (DNA): TGTGCCATCAGTGACCTAGGAAAGGTCTCAGGCTCTGGAAACACCATATATTTT.

The chain links TRBV19 to TRBJ1-1; D gene ambiguous. CDR3 length equals 13 residues. V was shortened by 6 bases and J by 3 bases, with 11 bases between the two germline ends. The V gene's germline CDR1 is LNHDA and CDR2 SQIVND (reference sequence). The CDR3 sequence: CASSRARDTEAFF. The CDR3 bases are TGTGCCAGTAGCCGGGCCCGGGACACTGAAGCTTTCTTT.

The rearrangement joins TRBV4-2 to TRBJ2-1, with TRBD2 matching 12 bases. The CDR3 contains 16 residues. After removal of 4 bases from V and 4 bases from J, the junction contained 5 bases not matched to a gene. The germline gives CDR1 LGHNA, CDR2 YNFKEQ. The CDR3 loop is CASSLRTSGEYNEQFF. CDR3 nucleotides: TGTGCCAGCAGCCTACGGACTAGCGGGGAATACAATGAGCAGTTCTTC.

The chain is built from TRBV6-1 and TRBJ1-1; no reliable D call. Trimming left V 5 bases short and J 3 bases short, with 13 bases between. The V gene's germline CDR1 is MNHNS and CDR2 SASEGT. The CDR3 runs to 14 residues. CDR3 sequence (DNA): TGTGCCAGCAGTATGGACCGAGAACACACTGAAGCTTTCTTT. Its translation is CASSMDREHTEAFF.

This clone is a singleton in its sample. The chain carries TRBV5-1 and TRBJ2-2; 7 bases align to TRBD1. Trimming at V came to 9 bases and at J to 4 bases, leaving 12 bases not matched to a gene. CDR3 length: 15 residues. In germline, CDR1 is SGHRS, CDR2 YFSETQ. The CDR3 is CATSETGRGTGELFF. DNA of the CDR3: TGCGCCACTTCGGAGACAGGGCGAGGCACCGGGGAGCTGTTTTTT.

This clone has only a few counts. The CDR3 is CASSLDGPGREQFF. CDR3 coding DNA: TGCGCCAGCAGCTTGGATGGCCCGGGGCGGGAGCAGTTCTTC. V and J are TRBV5-1 and TRBJ2-1; D possibly uses TRBD1 or TRBD2 (5 bases each). Per germline, CDR1 SGHRS and CDR2 YFSETQ. V was pared by 0 bases and J by 10 bases, with 14 bases between. The CDR3 sequence is 14 residues long.

The chain uses TRBV5-6 and TRBJ1-2; 7 nucleotides align to TRBD1. CDR1 SGHDT and CDR2 YYEEEE come from the germline V gene. The CDR3 sequence is 13 residues long. With V trimmed by 4 bases and J by 6 bases, 6 bases remained unmatched. CDR3 sequence: CASSLGTEHGYTF. The CDR3 nucleotides read TGTGCCAGCAGCCTCGGGACAGAACATGGCTACACCTTC. The full variable domain, with the rest looked up from reference TRBV5-6 and TRBJ1-2, is DAGVTQSPTHLIKTRGQQVTLRCSPKSGHDTVSWYQQALGQGPQFIFQYYEEEERQRGNFPDRFSGHQFPNYSSELNVNALLLGDSALYLCASSLGTEHGYTFGSGTRLTVV.

J is TRBJ2-5 and V is TRBV10-3; possible D gene TRBD1, 6 bases. The ends were cut back, 3 bases at V and 5 bases at J, with 10 bases in the middle. Germline V CDR1 and CDR2: ENHRY, SYGVKD. CDR3 size: 13 residues. The CDR3 DNA reads TGTGCCATCAGTGAAGGGGGTGGGGAGACCCAGTACTTC. It encodes CAISEGGGETQYF.

The CDR3 loop reads CASSSLPYEQYF. The CDR3 DNA reads TGTGCCAGCAGCTCCCTTCCCTACGAGCAGTACTTC. The rearrangement links TRBV11-2 to TRBJ2-7, with no clear D. CDR1 SGHAT and CDR2 FQNNGV come from the germline V gene. Trimming took 4 bases from V and 2 from J, leaving 6 bases between them. This CDR3 is 12 amino acids long.

The chain combines TRBV5-6 with TRBJ2-7; D is undetermined. The CDR3 sequence is 16 residues long. V gave up 2 bases and J gave up 1 base, with 16 bases separating them. Germline-derived CDR1 and CDR2 are SGHDT and YYEEEE. The CDR3 bases are TGTGCCAGCAGCTTAGTTTGGTCCAGTGAATCCTACGAGCAGTACTTC. It encodes CASSLVWSSESYEQYF.

V and J are TRBV5-1 and TRBJ1-4; D remains unclear. This CDR3 is 15 amino acids long. Between the trimmed V and J ends, which lost 0 bases and 3 bases, there was a span of 9 bases. Per germline, CDR1 SGHRS and CDR2 YFSETQ. In DNA, the CDR3 is TGCGCCAGCAGCTTGGAGCCGGGTCCTAATGAAAAACTGTTTTTT. The encoded protein is CASSLEPGPNEKLFF. Supplemented by reference TRBV5-1 and TRBJ1-4, the full variable domain reads KAGVTQTPRYLIKTRGQQVTLSCSPISGHRSVSWYQQTPGQGLQFLFEYFSETQRNKGNFPGRFSGRQFSNSRSEMNVSTLELGDSALYLCASSLEPGPNEKLFFGSGTQLSVL.

The J gene is TRBJ2-5, the V gene TRBV4-1; D perhaps matches TRBD2 (5 bases). V lost 2 bases and J 3 bases, leaving 13 bases between the germline ends. Germline loops: CDR1 MGHRA, CDR2 YSYEKL. CDR3 length equals 15 residues. CDR3 in amino acids: CASSQLRRREETQYF. CDR3 nucleotides: TGCGCCAGCAGCCAATTGCGCAGGCGGGAAGAGACCCAGTACTTC.

This sequence joins TRBV5-1 and TRBJ1-1; 9 bases are shared with TRBD1. CDR3 length equals 16 residues. Germline V gives CDR1 SGHRS, CDR2 YFSETQ. The V segment lost 0 bases and the J segment 2 bases; nucleotides outside the gene matches: 5. The CDR3 loop reads CASSLAPTGGNTEAFF. The CDR3 DNA reads TGCGCCAGCAGCTTGGCCCCAACAGGGGGCAACACTGAAGCTTTCTTT.

The CDR3 sequence: CALRGQGLTEAFF. CDR3 coding DNA: TGTGCCCTACGCGGACAGGGACTTACTGAAGCTTTCTTT. This chain uses TRBV28 with TRBJ1-1, with 8 positions matching TRBD1. Germline loops: CDR1 MDHEN, CDR2 SYDVKM. The length of the CDR3 is 13 residues. V lost 11 bases and J lost 5; bases outside the gene matches: 10.